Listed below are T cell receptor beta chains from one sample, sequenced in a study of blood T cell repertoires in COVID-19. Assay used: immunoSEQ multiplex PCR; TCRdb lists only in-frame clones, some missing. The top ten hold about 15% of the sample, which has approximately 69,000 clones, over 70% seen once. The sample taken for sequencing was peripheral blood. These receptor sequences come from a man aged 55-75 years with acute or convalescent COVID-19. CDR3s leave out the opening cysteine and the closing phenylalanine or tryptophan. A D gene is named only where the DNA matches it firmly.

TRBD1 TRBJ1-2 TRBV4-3 ASSQGQGAGYT
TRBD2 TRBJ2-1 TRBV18 ASSPYSGLAGGPSYNEQF
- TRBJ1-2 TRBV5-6 ASSLDSYYGYT
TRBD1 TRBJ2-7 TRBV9 ASSGQGAYEQY
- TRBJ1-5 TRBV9 ASSERGYSNQPQH
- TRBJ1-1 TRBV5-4 ASSLAAGVNTEAF
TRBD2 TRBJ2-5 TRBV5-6 ASSLAGLAGGLETQY
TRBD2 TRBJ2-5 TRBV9 ASSVAALAGGQETQY
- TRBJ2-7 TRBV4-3 ASSQEFPVYEQY
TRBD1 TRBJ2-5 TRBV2 ASSGTGGETQY
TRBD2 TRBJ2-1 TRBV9 ASSAPQAGGYNEQF
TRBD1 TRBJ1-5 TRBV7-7 ASTLTGTGIFGPQH
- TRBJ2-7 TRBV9 ASSPRENYEQY
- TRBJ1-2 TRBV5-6 ASSPPSGQGRKYGYT
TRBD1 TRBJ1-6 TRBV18 ASSLDRHNSPLH
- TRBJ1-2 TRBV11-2 ASRDLTQGNYGYT
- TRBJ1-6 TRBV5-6 ASTSRGRRNSPLH
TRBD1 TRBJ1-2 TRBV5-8 ASSQDRGRGYT
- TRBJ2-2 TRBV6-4 ASSDSRGTGELF
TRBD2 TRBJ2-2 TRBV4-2 ASSQDLAGVVTGELF
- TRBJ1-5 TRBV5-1 ASSFTGRNQPQH
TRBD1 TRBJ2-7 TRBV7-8 ASSLGTVREQY
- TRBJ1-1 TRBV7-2 ASSSSMNTEAF
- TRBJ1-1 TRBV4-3 ASSITGSNRVDTEAF
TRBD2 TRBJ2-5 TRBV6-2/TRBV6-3 ASSLPSGGQETQY
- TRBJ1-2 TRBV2 ASSVRSQGRDGYT
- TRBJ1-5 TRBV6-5 ASSPQTALNQPQH
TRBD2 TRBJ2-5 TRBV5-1 ATAGGRNQETQY
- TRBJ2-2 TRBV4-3 ASSHSAGNTGELF
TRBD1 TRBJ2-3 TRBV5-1 ASSLEGAAGDTQY
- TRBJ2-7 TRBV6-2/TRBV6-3 ASSYTRDEQY
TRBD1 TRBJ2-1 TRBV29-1 SASQPTGGYNEQF
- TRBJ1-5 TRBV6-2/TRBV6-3 ASSYGGGGGQPQH
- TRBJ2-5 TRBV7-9 ASSPRGFQETQY
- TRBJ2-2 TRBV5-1 ASSLKATKAGELF
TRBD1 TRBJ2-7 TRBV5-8 ASSLANDAGTGYEQY
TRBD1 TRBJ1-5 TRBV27 ASSVTGGGQPQH
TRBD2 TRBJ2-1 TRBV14 ASSHLMGGVTSYNEQF
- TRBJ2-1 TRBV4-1 ASSQRDMEVLEQF
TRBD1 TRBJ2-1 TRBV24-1 ATSDLPGQGSDEQF
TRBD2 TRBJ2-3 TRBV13 ASSLSPGGTDTQY
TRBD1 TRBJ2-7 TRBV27 ASSFSGTGTYEQY
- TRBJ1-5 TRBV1 TSSQDTGTSNQPQH
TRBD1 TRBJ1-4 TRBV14 ASSRPGQGNEKLF
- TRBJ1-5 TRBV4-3 ASSERRESNQPQH
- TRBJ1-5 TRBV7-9 ASSPQGEGSNQPQH